The 11 T cell receptor beta chains listed next were all sequenced from one sample in a study of long-term antiretroviral therapy in people with HIV. They ran version v3.0 of the immunoSEQ assay at survey level. Data came from immunoSEQ multiplex PCR; TCRdb stores just in-frame clones and leaves some out. The data show more than 20,000 clones, around 84% seen once. Sequencing used unsorted PBMCs, obtained 1.3 years after starting antiretroviral therapy. These TCRs come from a man aged 60-69 years with HIV.

This chain links TRBV6-1 with TRBJ2-7; maybe TRBD2 (5 bases). The CDR3 is made up of 15 amino acids. Between the trimmed V and J ends, which lost 6 bases and 0 bases, there was a span of 15 bases. Germline CDR1 reads MNHNS; CDR2 reads SASEGT. CDR3 nucleotides: TGTGCCAGCAGCCCGAGAAGCGGAGTCTCCTACGAGCAGTACTTC. This gives the protein CASSPRSGVSYEQYF.

This chain connects TRBV7-8 to TRBJ2-5; 15 nucleotides align to TRBD2. J was trimmed by 4 bases and V by 5 bases; bases with no gene match: 11. This CDR3 contains 18 residues. The germline V gene has CDR1 SGHVS and CDR2 FQNEAQ. The CDR3 nucleotides are TGTGCCAGCAGCCCCGGACTAGCGGGGGGGCCTCTTTCAGAGACCCAGTACTTC. Translated, it gives CASSPGLAGGPLSETQYF.

The chain couples TRBV7-9 to TRBJ1-3; 7 positions agree with TRBD1. CDR1 is SEHNR, CDR2 FQNEAQ, per germline (reference sequence). The CDR3 totals 14 residues. V shed 5 bases and J 4 bases; nucleotides not matched to a gene: 5. The CDR3 loop is CASSRPTGGNTIYF. CDR3 DNA: TGTGCCAGCAGCCGACCGACAGGGGGAAACACCATATATTTT.

DNA of the CDR3: TGTGCCAGCAGCTTACTGGGACAGGGGTTTGGCTACACCTTC. Encoded protein: CASSLLGQGFGYTF. The chain uses TRBV5-4 and TRBJ1-2; TRBD1 aligns across 10 bases. The CDR3 is made up of 14 amino acids. Germline V gene lookup returns CDR1 SGHNT and CDR2 YYREEE (reference sequence). The junction had 5 bases not matched to a gene; V was cut back by 2 bases and J by 7 bases.

V is TRBV28 and J is TRBJ2-7, with D possibly TRBD1 on 5 matching bases. CDR1 and CDR2 from the germline V gene are MDHEN and SYDVKM. Trimming left V 7 bases short and J 3 bases short, with 19 bases between. This CDR3 is 15 amino acids long. Here the CDR3 reads CASTSDSEKFYEQYF. DNA for the CDR3: TGTGCCAGCACCTCTGACAGCGAGAAGTTCTACGAGCAGTACTTC.

This chain connects TRBV13 to TRBJ2-7, with 10 bases lining up with TRBD1. Trimming cost V 5 bases and J 5 bases; bases outside gene matches: 12. Germline loops: CDR1 PRHDT, CDR2 FYEKMQ (reference sequence). The CDR3 contains 16 residues. The CDR3 loop is CASSPVPGQGMNEQYF. The CDR3 region has the DNA TGTGCCAGCAGCCCCGTCCCGGGACAGGGGATGAACGAGCAGTACTTC.

V gene TRBV7-8 combines with J gene TRBJ2-7, with no clear D. The germline V gene has CDR1 SGHVS and CDR2 FQNEAQ. This CDR3 contains 15 residues. The ends were cut back, 10 bases at V and 5 bases at J, with 24 bases in the middle. The CDR3 region is CAILPGTAADNEQYF. DNA for the CDR3: TGTGCCATCCTCCCGGGTACGGCTGCCGATAACGAGCAGTACTTC.

The V call is TRBV7-8, the J call TRBJ2-7, with TRBD1 as a possible D gene (6 bases). Germline V CDR1 and CDR2: SGHVS, FQNEAQ. The CDR3 has 15 amino acids. With 1 base removed from V and 3 bases from J, the gap between germline ends came to 13 bases. CDR3 region: CASSLGRQGFYEQYF. CDR3 nucleotide sequence: TGTGCCAGCAGCTTAGGTCGCCAGGGGTTCTACGAGCAGTACTTC.

The genes are TRBV30 and TRBJ2-3; the D gene is possibly TRBD2 (7 bases). Germline V gene data show CDR1 as GTSNPN and CDR2 as SVGIG (reference sequence). The V end lost 3 bases, the J end lost 4 bases, and 17 bases lay between the germline ends. CDR3 size: 15 residues. The CDR3 here is CAWSPGTGGADTQYF. CDR3 sequence (DNA): TGTGCCTGGAGCCCCGGGACGGGGGGCGCAGATACGCAGTATTTT.

This chain joins TRBV5-1 and TRBJ1-2; D not resolved. The CDR3 consists of 14 residues. Trimming stripped 1 base from V and 4 bases from J, with 11 bases between. Germline CDR1 and CDR2: SGHRS and YFSETQ. The CDR3 nucleotides read TGCGCCAGCAGCTTGAATCCGGGCAGCTATGGCTACACCTTC. Protein product: CASSLNPGSYGYTF.

V and J are TRBV10-3 and TRBJ2-7; TRBD1 or TRBD2 may be the D gene (5 bases each). Trimming took off 4 bases at V and 7 bases at J, with 14 bases between the two ends. The germline gives CDR1 ENHRY, CDR2 SYGVKD. The CDR3 consists of 13 residues. For the CDR3, the DNA is TGTGCCATCAGTGGCCAGGGAGTATCTGAGCAGTACTTC. This gives the protein CAISGQGVSEQYF.